This is a list of T cell receptor beta chains from one sample in a study of blood T cell repertoires in COVID-19. The repertoire was sequenced with immunoSEQ multiplex PCR; TCRdb's copy has only in-frame clones and lacks some. Of over 150,000 clones in the sample, 70% to 80% were seen once. The material sequenced was PBMCs or T cells enriched from blood (not recorded which). The receptors here all came from a woman in her 70s in a cohort exposed to, infected with or recovered from COVID-19 (not recorded which). CDR3s include the opening cysteine and the closing phenylalanine or tryptophan. A D gene is named only where the DNA matches it firmly. Size is stated for part of the rows, as once, few or many counts, or as a class when the clone is expanded.

D gene: TRBD2; clone size: NA; J gene: TRBJ2-1; V gene: TRBV7-3; CDR3 DNA: TGTGCCAGCAGCTCAGGGCTAGGACTAGCGGGAGAGCTTGTGCAGTTCTTC; CDR3 protein: CASSSGLGLAGELVQFF
D gene: NA; clone size: once; J gene: TRBJ2-7; V gene: TRBV25-1; CDR3 DNA: TGTGCCAGCAGTGTTGCAGGGGCGTCCTACGAGCAGTACTTC; CDR3 protein: CASSVAGASYEQYF
D gene: TRBD1; clone size: NA; J gene: TRBJ2-7; V gene: TRBV27; CDR3 DNA: TGTGCCAGCAGTTTAGCCAGCAGGGGGTACGAGCAGTACTTC; CDR3 protein: CASSLASRGYEQYF
D gene: TRBD1; clone size: NA; J gene: TRBJ1-2; V gene: TRBV3-1/TRBV3-2; CDR3 DNA: TGTGCCAGCAGCCAATGGGGGGACAGGGAGGACTATGGCTACACCTTC; CDR3 protein: CASSQWGDREDYGYTF
D gene: NA; clone size: few; J gene: TRBJ1-2; V gene: TRBV6-1; CDR3 DNA: TGTGCCAGCAGTGAAGGATGGACAGCAGATTATGGCTACACCTTC; CDR3 protein: CASSEGWTADYGYTF
D gene: NA; clone size: NA; J gene: TRBJ1-2; V gene: TRBV14; CDR3 DNA: TGTGCCAGCAGCCAAGACCCCTACTATGGCTACACCTTC; CDR3 protein: CASSQDPYYGYTF
D gene: NA; clone size: few; J gene: TRBJ1-1; V gene: TRBV5-1; CDR3 DNA: TGCGCCAGCAGCTTGGCGGGGGGGCCGGCGAGCACTGAAGCTTTCTTT; CDR3 protein: CASSLAGGPASTEAFF
D gene: NA; clone size: NA; J gene: TRBJ2-7; V gene: TRBV5-5; CDR3 DNA: TGTGCCAGCAGCCTAACCGCAGGGTTTGGTCTCTCCGAGCAGTACTTC; CDR3 protein: CASSLTAGFGLSEQYF
D gene: NA; clone size: NA; J gene: TRBJ1-2; V gene: TRBV14; CDR3 DNA: TGTGCCAGCAGCCAATCATCTAACTATGGCTACACCTTC; CDR3 protein: CASSQSSNYGYTF
D gene: NA; clone size: NA; J gene: TRBJ2-3; V gene: TRBV18; CDR3 DNA: TGTGCCAGCTCACCAGGGGGCGGCACAGATACGCAGTATTTT; CDR3 protein: CASSPGGGTDTQYF
D gene: TRBD1; clone size: once; J gene: TRBJ1-5; V gene: TRBV27; CDR3 DNA: TGTGCCAGCAGTTCTACTCACTCCGGACAGGCGGAGCCCCAGCATTTT; CDR3 protein: CASSSTHSGQAEPQHF
D gene: TRBD2; clone size: NA; J gene: TRBJ2-1; V gene: TRBV5-1; CDR3 DNA: TGCGCCAGCAGCTTGGGGGTGGCGGGAGGAAGCTCCTACAATGAGCAGTTCTTC; CDR3 protein: CASSLGVAGGSSYNEQFF
D gene: NA; clone size: NA; J gene: TRBJ1-5; V gene: TRBV4-2; CDR3 DNA: TGTGCCAGCAGCCAAGTCGATGACTTGAATCAGCCCCAGCATTTT; CDR3 protein: CASSQVDDLNQPQHF
D gene: NA; clone size: NA; J gene: TRBJ1-6; V gene: TRBV27; CDR3 DNA: TGTGCCAGCAGTTTAGACAGGAGGAGACCCCTCCACTTT; CDR3 protein: CASSLDRRRPLHF
D gene: NA; clone size: NA; J gene: TRBJ2-2; V gene: TRBV7-2; CDR3 DNA: TGTGCCAGCAGCCCGGGGGACACCGGGGAGCTGTTTTTT; CDR3 protein: CASSPGDTGELFF
D gene: TRBD1; clone size: NA; J gene: TRBJ1-4; V gene: TRBV7-8; CDR3 DNA: TGTGCCAGCAGCGCAAGACGACAGGGCCCAAATGAAAAACTGTTTTTT; CDR3 protein: CASSARRQGPNEKLFF
D gene: TRBD2; clone size: NA; J gene: TRBJ2-5; V gene: TRBV28; CDR3 DNA: TGTGCCAGCAGTTCAATAGCGGGAGGCTCCCCCCAAGAGACCCAGTACTTC; CDR3 protein: CASSSIAGGSPQETQYF